The 10 T cell receptor beta chains in this list originate from one sample, sequenced in a study of identical twins. TCRdb re-called the 5' RACE reads through MiXCR, storing one row per CDR3 protein. The data contain about 520,000 distinct CDR3 sequences, roughly 21% of them singletons. These sequences were also reported in another study, on T cells expressing NK-cell markers.

What was sequenced was CD4+ T cells sorted from blood. These receptors originate from a woman aged 18-35 years in good health.

This clonotype has a handful of counts. This chain connects TRBV5-1 to TRBJ2-7; possible D gene TRBD2, 6 bases. The germline gives CDR1 SGHRS, CDR2 YFSETQ. The V end was cut by 4 bases, the J end by 3 bases, with 17 bases between. The CDR3 is 15 residues long. For the CDR3, the DNA is TGCGCCAGCAGCATTCTGGGAGGCACCAACTACGAGCAGTACTTC. This gives the protein CASSILGGTNYEQYF.

J is TRBJ2-1 and V is TRBV9; 8 bases align to TRBD1. The CDR3 contains 11 residues. Germline V gives CDR1 SGDLS, CDR2 YYNGEE. The junction had 7 bases not matched to a gene; V was cut back by 9 bases and J by 11 bases. The CDR3 here is CANSGTGKQFF. The CDR3 DNA sequence: TGTGCCAACAGTGGGACAGGCAAGCAGTTCTTC.

The V and J genes are TRBV20-1 and TRBJ2-5, with 7 nucleotides matching TRBD1. The CDR3 length is 12 residues. CDR1 is DFQATT and CDR2 is SNEGSKA in the germline V gene (reference sequence). V shed 5 bases and J 5 bases; nucleotides not matched to a gene: 5. Here the CDR3 DNA reads TGCAGTGCTCACCAGGGGGTGGAGACCCAGTACTTC. This translates into CSAHQGVETQYF.

The chain combines TRBV6-5 with TRBJ1-1; D is ambiguous. There are 14 residues in the CDR3. Germline CDR1 reads MNHEY; CDR2 reads SVGAGI. V was shortened by 1 base and J by 6 bases, with 12 bases between the two germline ends. Here the CDR3 reads CASSYLRDRAEAFF. The CDR3 DNA sequence: TGTGCCAGCAGTTACTTGAGGGATAGAGCTGAAGCTTTCTTT.

The J gene is TRBJ1-2, the V gene TRBV20-1; 10 positions agree with TRBD1. The germline CDR1 and CDR2 sequences are DFQATT and SNEGSKA (reference sequence). V lost 3 bases and J lost 7; bases outside the gene matches: 2. The CDR3 consists of 12 residues. CDR3 DNA: TGCAGTGCTAGGACAGGGGGCGTTGGCTACACCTTC. This sequence encodes CSARTGGVGYTF.

This clonotype showed up just a few times. The gene calls are TRBV6-5 and TRBJ2-1; no definite D call. The CDR3 is 15 residues long. Germline loops: CDR1 MNHEY, CDR2 SVGAGI. V was shortened by 2 bases and J by 8 bases, with 16 bases between the two germline ends. The CDR3 loop reads CASSYLRGPGDEQFF. The CDR3 DNA reads as TGTGCCAGCAGTTACCTTAGAGGTCCCGGCGATGAGCAGTTCTTC.

This clonotype came up once. The genes are TRBV10-3 and TRBJ2-7; 8 positions match TRBD2. From germline, CDR1 is ENHRY and CDR2 SYGVKD. The CDR3 totals 19 residues. The V gene end was trimmed by 0 bases and the J gene end by 0 bases; junction bases not matched to a gene: 13. CDR3 sequence reads: CAISESSPASRGDSYEQYF. CDR3 DNA sequence: TGTGCCATCAGTGAGTCGTCCCCGGCCTCGCGGGGGGACTCCTACGAGCAGTACTTC.

The chain is built from TRBV5-1 and TRBJ2-3; TRBD2 aligns across 10 bases. V lost 0 bases and J lost 5; bases outside the gene matches: 9. The CDR3 extends over 17 amino acids. Germline V lookup: CDR1 SGHRS, CDR2 YFSETQ. CDR3 residues: CASSLAATSGRVDTQYF. The CDR3 DNA is TGCGCCAGCAGCTTGGCCGCGACTAGCGGGCGGGTAGATACGCAGTATTTT.

The chain has TRBV3-1 and TRBJ1-2; D perhaps matches TRBD1 (6 bases). V lost 1 base to trimming and J lost 1 base, with 13 bases between them. This CDR3 region has 16 residues. Per the germline V gene, CDR1 is LGHDT and CDR2 is YNNKEL (reference sequence). CDR3 amino acids: CASSQGGGARNYGYTF. The DNA for the CDR3 is TGTGCCAGCAGCCAAGGAGGGGGAGCGCGTAACTATGGCTACACCTTC.

This clonotype was found a few times. V is TRBV5-1 and J is TRBJ1-4, with TRBD1 identical over 9 bases. V gave up 4 bases and J gave up 6 bases; unmatched junction bases: 7. Germline lookup yields CDR1 SGHRS and CDR2 YFSETQ. This CDR3 has 15 amino acids. The CDR3 spells CASSPRTGVDEKLFF. CDR3 DNA sequence: TGCGCCAGCAGCCCGCGGACAGGGGTGGATGAAAAACTGTTTTTT.